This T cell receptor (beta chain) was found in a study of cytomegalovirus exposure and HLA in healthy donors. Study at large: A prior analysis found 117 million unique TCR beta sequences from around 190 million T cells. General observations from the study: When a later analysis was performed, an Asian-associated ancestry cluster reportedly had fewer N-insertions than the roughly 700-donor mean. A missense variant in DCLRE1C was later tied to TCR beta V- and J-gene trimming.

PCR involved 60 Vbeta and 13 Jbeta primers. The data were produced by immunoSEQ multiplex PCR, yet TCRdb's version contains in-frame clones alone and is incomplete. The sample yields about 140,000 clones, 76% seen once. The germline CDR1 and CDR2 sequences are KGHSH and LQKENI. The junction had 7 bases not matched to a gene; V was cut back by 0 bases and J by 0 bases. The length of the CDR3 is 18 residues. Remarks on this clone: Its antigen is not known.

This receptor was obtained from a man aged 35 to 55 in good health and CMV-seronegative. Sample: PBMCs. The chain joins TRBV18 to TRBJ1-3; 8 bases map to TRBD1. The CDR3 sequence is CASSPPGQVTYSGNTIYF. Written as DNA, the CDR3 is TGTGCCAGCTCACCACCGGGACAGGTCACCTACTCTGGAAACACCATATATTTT.